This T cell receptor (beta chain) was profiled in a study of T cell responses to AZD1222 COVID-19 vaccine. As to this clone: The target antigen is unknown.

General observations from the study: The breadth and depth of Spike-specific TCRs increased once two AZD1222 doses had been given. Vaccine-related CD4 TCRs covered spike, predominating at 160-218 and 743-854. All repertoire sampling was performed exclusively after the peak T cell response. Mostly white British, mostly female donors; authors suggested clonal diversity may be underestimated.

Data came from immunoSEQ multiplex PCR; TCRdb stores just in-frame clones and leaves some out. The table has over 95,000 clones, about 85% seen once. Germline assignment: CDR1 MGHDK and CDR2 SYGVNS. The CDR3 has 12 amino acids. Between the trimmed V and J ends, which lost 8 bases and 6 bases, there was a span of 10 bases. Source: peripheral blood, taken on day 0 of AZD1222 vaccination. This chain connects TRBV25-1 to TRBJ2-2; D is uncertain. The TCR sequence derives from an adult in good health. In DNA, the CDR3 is TGTGCCAGCCAAGTCGCAGCCGGGGAGCTGTTTTTT. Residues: CASQVAAGELFF.